Presented here are 28 T cell receptor beta chains from one specimen sequenced in a study of CD4 T cells in relation to SARS-CoV-2 and coronaviruses (dated by TCRdb to the early 2020s). Library construction relied on the immunoSEQ multiplex PCR assay. As stored in TCRdb, this immuneACCESS dataset retains in-frame rearrangements with V and J assigned. A fraction of the clones does not appear; measured against another copy, unresolved V genes explain less than half of the discrepancy, and the remainder lacks a known reason. Counted in this sample were roughly 11,000 clones; roughly 88% of them appeared once. The leading ten clones occupy about 25% of the sample. CD4+ T cells from unexposed donors were collected before the COVID-19 pandemic (2011-2018). Following 10 days of culture, the EasySep CD4+ T cell isolation kit was used to isolate CD4+ T cells. No antigen has been assigned to these receptors.

Sequenced input: CD4+ T cells from PBMCs, cultured in vitro. The receptor set was obtained from a human donor in good health.

V gene TRBV28 combines with J gene TRBJ2-3; 8 bases map to TRBD2. The germline CDR1 and CDR2 sequences are MDHEN and SYDVKM. V gave up 7 bases and J gave up 3 bases; unmatched junction bases: 15. This CDR3 spans 17 amino acids. CDR3 DNA sequence: TGTGCCAGCACCCCCCGAGGCGCCGGGACTAGGACAGATACGCAGTATTTT. Translated: CASTPRGAGTRTDTQYF.

This clone showed up just a few times. This chain connects TRBV6-5 to TRBJ2-7; D possibly corresponds to TRBD1 (6 bases). The CDR3 length is 12 residues. V was trimmed by 2 bases and J by 4 bases, leaving 6 bases between them. CDR1 MNHEY and CDR2 SVGAGI come from the germline V gene. The CDR3 sequence is CASSYDRYEQYF. CDR3 DNA: TGTGCCAGCAGTTACGACAGGTACGAGCAGTACTTC.

This sequence joins TRBV12-5 and TRBJ2-5; TRBD1 is a possible D gene (6 bases). Germline V lookup: CDR1 LGHNT, CDR2 FRNRAP. Trimming left V 5 bases short and J 2 bases short, with 15 bases between. This CDR3 is 15 amino acids long. This CDR3 reads CASGLQPGQQETQYF. The CDR3 nucleotides read TGTGCTAGTGGTCTGCAGCCTGGACAGCAAGAGACCCAGTACTTC.

The chain combines TRBV10-1 with TRBJ2-1; the match to TRBD2 covers 14 bases. After removal of 6 bases from V and 15 bases from J, the junction contained 7 bases not matched to a gene. Germline V gene lookup returns CDR1 WNHNN and CDR2 SYGVQD (reference sequence). The CDR3 spans 13 residues. The CDR3 DNA sequence: TGCGCCAGCAGCAGGACTAGCGGGGGGTGGCGGTTCTTC. Translation gives CASSRTSGGWRFF.

The J gene is TRBJ1-1, the V gene TRBV11-2; 7 bases agree with TRBD1. The CDR3 is 12 residues long. Germline trimming cut 3 bases from V and 10 bases from J; bases unmatched to any gene: 5. Germline V gene lookup returns CDR1 SGHAT and CDR2 FQNNGV. For the CDR3, the DNA is TGTGCCAGCAGCTTCCTGACAGGGTTAGCTTTCTTT. This codes for CASSFLTGLAFF.

The gene calls are TRBV19 and TRBJ1-4; D gene uncertain. The CDR3 sequence is 14 residues long. Looked up from germline, CDR1 is LNHDA and CDR2 is SQIVND (reference sequence). V was clipped by 1 base and J by 8 bases, with 11 bases between them. The CDR3 nucleotides read TGTGCCAGTAGTATAGTTCCACCCCGCGAAAAACTGTTTTTT. Amino acids: CASSIVPPREKLFF.

V usage is TRBV14 and J usage is TRBJ2-2; TRBD1 aligns across 7 bases. Germline CDR1 reads SGHDN; CDR2 reads FVKESK. This CDR3 region has 15 residues. Germline trimming cut 4 bases from V and 6 bases from J; bases unmatched to any gene: 8. CDR3 nucleotide sequence: TGTGCCAGCAGCCCACTACTCGACAGGGCCGGGGAGCTGTTTTTT. Protein sequence: CASSPLLDRAGELFF.

In nucleotides, the CDR3 is TGTGCCAGCAGTTACCGGGGACCCGAGACAGATACGCAGTATTTT. It specifies CASSYRGPETDTQYF. This rearrangement joins TRBV6-2 or TRBV6-3 to TRBJ2-3, with D possibly being TRBD1 or TRBD2 (5 bases each). From germline, CDR1 is MNHEY and CDR2 SVGEGT. The ends were cut back, 2 bases at V and 3 bases at J, with 12 bases in the middle. The CDR3 runs to 15 residues.

This chain joins TRBV7-2 and TRBJ1-5; no reliable D call. Germline loops: CDR1 SGHTA, CDR2 FQGNSA. The V and J ends lost 5 bases and 4 bases respectively, with 9 bases between them. This CDR3 is 13 amino acids long. The CDR3 loop reads CASSRSPNQPQHF. The CDR3 bases are TGTGCCAGCAGCAGGTCACCAAATCAGCCCCAGCATTTT.

The V and J genes are TRBV5-1 and TRBJ2-7; no reliable D call. V gave up 0 bases and J gave up 1 base, with 14 bases separating them. Germline V gene data show CDR1 as SGHRS and CDR2 as YFSETQ. The CDR3 extends over 16 amino acids. CDR3 coding DNA: TGCGCCAGCAGCTTGGGACGGTTTGCTAGTTCCTACGAGCAGTACTTC. Amino acids: CASSLGRFASSYEQYF.

The V and J genes are TRBV14 and TRBJ2-3, with D hard to call. The V end was cut by 3 bases, the J end by 6 bases, with 10 bases between. This CDR3 spans 13 amino acids. Germline V CDR1 and CDR2: SGHDN, FVKESK. The CDR3 region is CASSHRPSDTQYF. CDR3 DNA: TGTGCCAGCAGCCATAGACCCTCCGATACGCAGTATTTT.

The chain uses TRBV7-2 and TRBJ2-3; 13 positions agree with TRBD2. Germline assignment: CDR1 SGHTA and CDR2 FQGNSA. This CDR3 is 17 amino acids long. Trimming removed 3 bases from V and 6 bases from J; junction bases left unmatched: 9. This CDR3 is CASSFRTSGGLRDTQYF. DNA for the CDR3: TGTGCCAGCAGCTTCAGGACTAGCGGGGGCCTGCGTGATACGCAGTATTTT.

This clone appeared a single time. This chain connects TRBV6-6 to TRBJ1-6; D may be TRBD1 (6 bases). V shed 8 bases and J shed 9 bases, with 14 bases lying between them. CDR3 length: 13 residues. Germline V gene sequence: CDR1 MNHNY, CDR2 SVGAGI (reference sequence). As DNA, the CDR3 is TGTGCCAGCGGACGACAGGACCGTTCACCCCTCCACTTT. Translated: CASGRQDRSPLHF.

The chain joins TRBV6-5 to TRBJ1-1; 7 positions agree with TRBD1. Germline lookup yields CDR1 MNHEY and CDR2 SVGAGI. V lost 6 bases and J lost 4; bases outside the gene matches: 8. This CDR3 is built from 14 residues. The chain's CDR3 is CASRPTGAGTEAFF. The DNA for the CDR3 is TGTGCCAGCAGACCTACAGGGGCCGGCACTGAAGCTTTCTTT.

This rearrangement joins TRBV19 to TRBJ1-4; D is undetermined. Germline CDR1 is LNHDA and CDR2 is SQIVND (reference sequence). The CDR3 covers 13 residues. Trimming removed 8 bases at V and 8 bases at J, with 15 bases between. CDR3 sequence reads: CASSDQIGEKLFF. The CDR3 DNA sequence: TGTGCCAGTTCGGACCAAATAGGGGAAAAACTGTTTTTT.

The rearrangement joins TRBV6-5 to TRBJ1-2, with no clear D. Between the trimmed V and J ends, which lost 0 bases and 7 bases, there was a span of 12 bases. The CDR3 loop spans 14 amino acids. In germline, CDR1 is MNHEY, CDR2 SVGAGI. CDR3 sequence reads: CASSYSIGISGYTF. In DNA form, the CDR3 reads TGTGCCAGCAGTTACTCGATAGGAATATCTGGCTACACCTTC.

This rearrangement joins TRBV19 to TRBJ2-1; TRBD2 matches at 7 bases. V lost 5 bases and J lost 7; bases outside the gene matches: 5. Germline CDR1 is LNHDA and CDR2 is SQIVND (reference sequence). The CDR3 consists of 13 residues. This CDR3 reads CASSAWGGNEQFF. CDR3 nucleotides: TGTGCCAGTAGTGCCTGGGGGGGGAATGAGCAGTTCTTC.

This chain uses TRBV13 with TRBJ2-3, with D unclear. This CDR3 contains 16 residues. Trimming left V 0 bases short and J 6 bases short, with 16 bases between. Germline-derived CDR1 and CDR2 are PRHDT and FYEKMQ (reference sequence). The CDR3 nucleotides are TGTGCCAGCAGCTTAGGCCTTGTAACTACCTCTGATACGCAGTATTTT. Residues: CASSLGLVTTSDTQYF. The complete variable domain, with remaining parts taken from reference TRBV13 and TRBJ2-3, reads AAGVIQSPRHLIKEKRETATLKCYPIPRHDTVYWYQQGPGQDPQFLISFYEKMQSDKGSIPDRFSAQQFSDYHSELNMSSLELGDSALYFCASSLGLVTTSDTQYFGPGTRLTVL.

This clone was recorded only once. The chain employs TRBV5-1 and TRBJ2-3; D not certain. With 0 bases removed from V and 1 base from J, the gap between germline ends came to 6 bases. The CDR3 consists of 14 residues. Germline V lookup: CDR1 SGHRS, CDR2 YFSETQ. The CDR3 region is CASSLEFGTDTQYF. The CDR3 bases are TGCGCCAGCAGCTTGGAATTCGGCACAGATACGCAGTATTTT.

The table lists this clone with a few counts. The chain joins TRBV6-6 to TRBJ1-5, with a possible D match to TRBD1 (6 bases). The CDR3 is 13 amino acids. With 6 bases removed from V and 4 bases from J, the gap between germline ends came to 10 bases. CDR1 MNHNY and CDR2 SVGAGI come from the germline V gene (reference sequence). CDR3 region: CASSNRENQPQHF. CDR3 DNA sequence: TGTGCCAGCAGCAACAGGGAAAATCAGCCCCAGCATTTT.

The chain combines TRBV7-2 with TRBJ1-1, with TRBD1 matching over 10 bases. The germline CDR1 and CDR2 sequences are SGHTA and FQGNSA. V shed 3 bases, J shed 5 bases, and the junction held 6 bases outside the gene matches. This CDR3 contains 15 residues. This CDR3 is CASSFSGQGGTEAFF. In DNA, the CDR3 is TGTGCCAGCAGCTTCTCTGGACAGGGGGGGACTGAAGCTTTCTTT.

The chain recombines TRBV6-6 with TRBJ1-5, with 8 bases lining up with TRBD1. The CDR3 length is 15 residues. With V trimmed by 4 bases and J by 0 bases, 2 bases remained unmatched. Per the germline V gene, CDR1 is MNHNY and CDR2 is SVGAGI (reference sequence). Written as DNA, the CDR3 is TGTGCCAGCAGTTTGGGACAGGATAGCAATCAGCCCCAGCATTTT. Amino acids: CASSLGQDSNQPQHF.

In this sample, this clone turned up once. J is TRBJ2-7 and V is TRBV6-5; possible D gene TRBD2, 5 bases. The CDR3 consists of 14 residues. Germline V gene data show CDR1 as MNHEY and CDR2 as SVGAGI. Trimming cost V 8 bases and J 2 bases, with 16 bases left between them. The CDR3 sequence is CASHRGYPTYEQYF. The CDR3 bases are TGTGCCAGCCACCGCGGGTACCCGACCTACGAGCAGTACTTC.

The V call is TRBV19, the J call TRBJ2-2; 8 bases are shared with TRBD1. Trimming took 6 bases from V and 1 from J; bases not matched to a gene: 4. The V gene's germline CDR1 is LNHDA and CDR2 SQIVND (reference sequence). This CDR3 spans 15 amino acids. CDR3 DNA sequence: TGTGCCAGTAGAGGACAGGGCCTGAACACCGGGGAGCTGTTTTTT. Residues: CASRGQGLNTGELFF. Complete variable domain (other parts from reference TRBV19 and TRBJ2-2): DGGITQSPKYLFRKEGQNVTLSCEQNLNHDAMYWYRQDPGQGLRLIYYSQIVNDFQKGDIAEGYSVSREKKESFPLTVTSAQKNPTAFYLCASRGQGLNTGELFFGEGSRLTVL.

This chain connects TRBV7-9 to TRBJ1-1; 7 bases agree with TRBD1. The CDR3 extends over 15 amino acids. J was trimmed by 5 bases and V by 6 bases; bases with no gene match: 12. CDR1 and CDR2 from the germline V gene are SEHNR and FQNEAQ (reference sequence). Here the CDR3 DNA reads TGTGCCAGCAGACCTAAGGACAGGCTGGGGACTGAAGCTTTCTTT. It is translated as CASRPKDRLGTEAFF. Based on the CDR3 plus reference TRBV7-9 and TRBJ1-1, the full variable domain is DTGVSQNPRHKITKRGQNVTFRCDPISEHNRLYWYRQTLGQGPEFLTYFQNEAQLEKSRLLSDRFSAERPKGSFSTLEIQRTEQGDSAMYLCASRPKDRLGTEAFFGQGTRLTVV.

V usage is TRBV3-1 (or the pseudogene TRBV3-2) and J usage is TRBJ1-4; the D is unclear. The CDR3 contains 14 residues. V was cut by 4 bases and J by 10 bases, with 16 bases left in between. Per the germline V gene, CDR1 is LGHDT and CDR2 is YNNKEL (reference sequence). CDR3 DNA sequence: TGTGCCAGCAGCCTCCACTCCGTAGATGGAAAACTGTTTTTT. As protein: CASSLHSVDGKLFF.

V gene TRBV20-1 combines with J gene TRBJ2-7, with TRBD2 as a possible D gene (5 bases). V lost 3 bases and J 2 bases, leaving 14 bases between the germline ends. Germline assignment: CDR1 DFQATT and CDR2 SNEGSKA (reference sequence). The CDR3 length is 14 residues. The CDR3 DNA is TGCAGTGCTAGTGCGCCTAGCCAAGCCTACGAGCAGTACTTC. Its protein product is CSASAPSQAYEQYF.

V and J are TRBV9 and TRBJ1-5; weak D call: TRBD1 (6 bases). Germline CDR1 reads SGDLS; CDR2 reads YYNGEE. This CDR3 is 14 amino acids long. Trimming removed 3 bases at V and 5 bases at J, with 12 bases between. The CDR3 sequence is CASSGGAGYQPQHF. DNA for the CDR3: TGTGCCAGCAGCGGGGGGGCGGGGTATCAGCCCCAGCATTTT. The entire variable domain, with the rest obtained from reference TRBV9 and TRBJ1-5, is as follows: DSGVTQTPKHLITATGQRVTLRCSPRSGDLSVYWYQQSLDQGLQFLIQYYNGEERAKGNILERFSAQQFPDLHSELNLSSLELGDSALYFCASSGGAGYQPQHFGDGTRLSIL.